These 28 T cell receptor beta chains were sequenced from one sample in a study of cytomegalovirus exposure and HLA in healthy donors. Primers for the PCR totalled 60 Vbeta and 13 Jbeta. The method was immunoSEQ multiplex PCR; TCRdb's version includes in-frame clones alone and lacks a portion of them. The sample totals 150,000 or so clones; its top ten clones hold 1% to 1.5%. What was sequenced was PBMCs. The receptors here all came from a woman aged 60-75 years in good health and CMV-seronegative.

The chain couples TRBV5-1 to TRBJ2-1; TRBD1 matches at 8 bases. The CDR3 loop spans 13 amino acids. Germline V gene lookup returns CDR1 SGHRS and CDR2 YFSETQ. V dropped 3 bases and J dropped 9; count of bases not matched to a gene: 5. The CDR3 DNA is TGCGCCAGCAGCTCAGGGGGCCCGGGTGAGCAGTTCTTC. This codes for CASSSGGPGEQFF.

The rearrangement links TRBV4-1 to TRBJ2-2, with D unclear. With 3 bases removed from V and 1 base from J, the gap between germline ends came to 15 bases. Germline V lookup: CDR1 MGHRA, CDR2 YSYEKL. This CDR3 is 17 amino acids long. The CDR3 nucleotides are TGCGCCAGCAGCCAGGCCCCTCGAACAAGGAACACCGGGGAGCTGTTTTTT. As protein: CASSQAPRTRNTGELFF.

The gene calls are TRBV2 and TRBJ1-1; 9 positions match TRBD1. Germline V lookup: CDR1 SNHLY, CDR2 FYNNEI. Germline trimming cut 11 bases from V and 5 bases from J; bases unmatched to any gene: 9. This CDR3 is 13 amino acids long. The chain's CDR3 is CAGSRDRETEAFF. CDR3 sequence (DNA): TGTGCCGGTTCCCGGGACAGGGAGACTGAAGCTTTCTTT.

The chain has TRBV4-1 and TRBJ1-1; 8 bases agree with TRBD1. Germline V CDR1 and CDR2: MGHRA, YSYEKL. The CDR3 extends over 13 amino acids. The junction had 1 base not matched to a gene; V was cut back by 3 bases and J by 4 bases. CDR3 nucleotide sequence: TGCGCCAGCAGCCATGGACAGGGCACTGAAGCTTTCTTT. Its translation: CASSHGQGTEAFF.

The CDR3 coding sequence is TGTGCCAGCAGCTTGTCCGTAGATACGCAGTATTTT. This sequence encodes CASSLSVDTQYF. This chain links TRBV7-9 with TRBJ2-3; D gene uncertain. The CDR3 spans 12 residues. Trimming removed 3 bases from V and 5 bases from J, with 6 bases in between. The germline gives CDR1 SEHNR, CDR2 FQNEAQ (reference sequence).

The CDR3 loop reads CASSGGTGREKLFF. In nucleotides, the CDR3 is TGTGCCAGCAGTGGAGGGACAGGGCGTGAAAAACTGTTTTTT. This chain links TRBV6-1 with TRBJ1-4; TRBD1 matches 9 bases. The J segment lost 7 bases and the V segment lost 4 bases, leaving 4 bases of the junction unmatched. Germline V gene lookup returns CDR1 MNHNS and CDR2 SASEGT. This CDR3 has 14 amino acids.

The DNA of the CDR3 is TGCGCCAGCAGCCCGAGGACAGGGCGGGGGAACACTGAAGCTTTCTTT. Its translation: CASSPRTGRGNTEAFF. The V call is TRBV5-1, the J call TRBJ1-1; TRBD1 matches 8 bases. The CDR3 sequence is 16 residues long. V shed 4 bases, J shed 1 base, and the junction held 9 bases outside the gene matches. Germline CDR1 is SGHRS and CDR2 is YFSETQ.

This rearrangement joins TRBV19 to TRBJ1-6, with 7 bases lining up with TRBD1. The CDR3 contains 18 residues. Germline CDR1 reads LNHDA; CDR2 reads SQIVND (reference sequence). Germline trimming cut 3 bases from V and 2 bases from J; bases unmatched to any gene: 10. CDR3 loop: CASSMMGRGGAYNSPLHF. The DNA for the CDR3 is TGTGCCAGTAGTATGATGGGGCGAGGGGGCGCCTATAATTCACCCCTCCACTTT.

J is TRBJ1-1 and V is TRBV7-9; a possible D gene is TRBD1 (6 bases). Germline V gives CDR1 SEHNR, CDR2 FQNEAQ (reference sequence). The V and J ends lost 7 bases and 4 bases respectively, with 22 bases between them. This CDR3 spans 16 amino acids. The CDR3 DNA is TGTGCCAGCACCATGTTGGGTGGGACACGCGGCACTGAAGCTTTCTTT. Translating gives CASTMLGGTRGTEAFF.

The V gene is TRBV28, the J gene TRBJ2-5; TRBD1 matches 7 bases. Near its end, the DNA agrees better with TRBJ2-7, so the J call may be wrong. The CDR3 is made up of 11 amino acids. The germline V gene encodes CDR1 MDHEN and CDR2 SYDVKM. The CDR3 DNA reads TGTTTATCCGGGACAGCCTACGAGCAGTACTTC. This translates into CLSGTAYEQYF.

The rearrangement joins TRBV19 to TRBJ2-7; 9 bases map to TRBD1. Germline-derived CDR1 and CDR2 are LNHDA and SQIVND (reference sequence). Germline trimming cut 4 bases from V and 3 bases from J; bases unmatched to any gene: 7. The CDR3 is 15 residues long. The DNA of the CDR3 is TGTGCCAGTAGTACCGGACAGGGGATCAACTACGAGCAGTACTTC. Translating gives CASSTGQGINYEQYF.

The J gene is TRBJ1-6, the V gene TRBV27; TRBD1 agrees at 9 bases. Trimming cost V 6 bases and J 10 bases; bases outside gene matches: 4. The CDR3 length is 13 residues. Germline values: CDR1 MNHEY, CDR2 SMNVEV (reference sequence). In nucleotides, the CDR3 is TGTGCCAGCAGGGGACAGGGAGGATCACCCCTCCACTTT. Amino acids: CASRGQGGSPLHF.

The V gene is TRBV12-2, the J gene TRBJ1-2. TRBV12-2 is annotated as a pseudogene. The CDR3 runs 15 residues. In DNA form, the CDR3 reads TGTGCAAGTCGCATATGGGGGGGGACTAACTATGGCTACACCTTC. The encoded protein is CASRIWGGTNYGYTF.

CDR3 loop: CASSQSLLYGYTF. As DNA, the CDR3 is TGTGCCAGCAGCCAAAGCCTCCTCTATGGCTACACCTTC. The rearrangement links TRBV7-2 to TRBJ1-2, with no clear D. This CDR3 spans 13 amino acids. Germline V CDR1 and CDR2: SGHTA, FQGNSA. Trimming removed 5 bases from V and 4 bases from J, with 11 bases in between.

This chain connects TRBV7-8 to TRBJ2-7; the match to TRBD2 covers 13 bases. Germline V gene lookup returns CDR1 SGHVS and CDR2 FQNEAQ. This CDR3 has 18 amino acids. Germline trimming cut 2 bases from V and 0 bases from J; bases unmatched to any gene: 7. The CDR3 is CASSLRLAGGLSSYEQYF. Written as DNA, the CDR3 is TGTGCCAGCAGCTTACGACTAGCGGGGGGCTTAAGCTCCTACGAGCAGTACTTC. Complete variable domain (other parts from reference TRBV7-8 and TRBJ2-7): GAGVSQSPRYKVAKRGQDVALRCDPISGHVSLFWYQQALGQGPEFLTYFQNEAQLDKSGLPSDRFFAERPEGSVSTLKIQRTQQEDSAVYLCASSLRLAGGLSSYEQYFGPGTRLTVT.

The V gene is TRBV29-1, the J gene TRBJ2-1; 12 bases are shared with TRBD1. The germline gives CDR1 SQVTM, CDR2 ANQGSEA. V dropped 6 bases and J dropped 8; count of bases not matched to a gene: 5. The CDR3 has 13 residues. The CDR3 DNA sequence: TGCAGCGTCCACGGGACAGGGGGCTATGAGCAGTTCTTC. The encoded protein is CSVHGTGGYEQFF.

V and J are TRBV7-2 and TRBJ1-5, with 7 bases aligning to TRBD1. Germline-derived CDR1 and CDR2 are SGHTA and FQGNSA. The CDR3 sequence is 14 residues long. Unmatched junction bases numbered 5, after V lost 5 bases and J lost 4 bases. CDR3 residues: CASSLDRENQPQHF. CDR3 DNA sequence: TGTGCCAGCAGCCTAGACAGGGAAAATCAGCCCCAGCATTTT.

The chain uses TRBV11-3 and TRBJ2-1, with TRBD1 as a possible D gene (6 bases). This CDR3 spans 13 amino acids. CDR1 is SGHNT, CDR2 YENEEA, per germline. The V and J ends lost 5 bases and 10 bases respectively, with 15 bases between them. CDR3 residues: CASSPDRPGEQFF. In DNA form, the CDR3 reads TGTGCCAGCAGCCCCGACAGGCCCGGGGAGCAGTTCTTC.

The chain uses TRBV28 and TRBJ1-1, with a weak D call TRBD1 (5 bases). Germline V gene lookup returns CDR1 MDHEN and CDR2 SYDVKM. The V end was cut by 8 bases, the J end by 4 bases, with 23 bases between. CDR3 size: 16 residues. For the CDR3, the DNA is TGTGCCAGCCCTCCAAGGGCCCAGGTCCAGGGCACTGAAGCTTTCTTT. Its translation: CASPPRAQVQGTEAFF.

The V and J genes are TRBV11-2 and TRBJ2-1; 12 bases line up with TRBD2. CDR3 length: 16 residues. V trimming: 7 bases; J trimming: 7 bases; junction bases outside the gene matches: 11. The germline CDR1 and CDR2 sequences are SGHAT and FQNNGV. The CDR3 nucleotides read TGTGCCAGCACCGAAACGACTAGCGGGGGAAGAAATGAGCAGTTCTTC. Protein sequence: CASTETTSGGRNEQFF.

This rearrangement joins TRBV7-8 to TRBJ2-1; 10 nucleotides match TRBD1. Germline values: CDR1 SGHVS, CDR2 FQNEAQ. Trimming removed 4 bases from V and 3 bases from J; junction bases left unmatched: 6. This CDR3 spans 16 amino acids. CDR3 loop: CASSSTGTGDYNEQFF. The CDR3 bases are TGTGCCAGCAGCTCGACCGGGACAGGGGACTACAATGAGCAGTTCTTC.

This sequence joins TRBV19 and TRBJ1-2; 7 nucleotides line up with TRBD1. This CDR3 has 13 amino acids. With V trimmed by 3 bases and J by 7 bases, 5 bases remained unmatched. From germline, CDR1 is LNHDA and CDR2 SQIVND (reference sequence). In nucleotides, the CDR3 is TGTGCCAGTAGTATGCAGGGGGGCAGTGGCTACACCTTC. Translation gives CASSMQGGSGYTF.

The chain joins TRBV23-1 to TRBJ2-7, with TRBD1 as a possible D gene (5 bases). TRBV23-1 is known as an ORF, though its function is uncertain. The V end was cut by 2 bases, the J end by 7 bases, with 18 bases between. This CDR3 is built from 15 residues. The CDR3, as DNA: TGCGCCAGCAGTCAAACGATCCAGGGTTCGCGTGAGCAGTACTTC. Translated: CASSQTIQGSREQYF.

The chain employs TRBV6-1 and TRBJ1-5; D is unclear. Germline CDR1 MNHNS, CDR2 SASEGT. CDR3 length equals 12 residues. V lost 3 bases, J lost 3 bases, and 3 bases lay in between. CDR3 bases: TGTGCCAGCAGTGAGGCCAATCAGCCCCAGCATTTT. Amino acid sequence: CASSEANQPQHF.

The chain is built from TRBV7-2 and TRBJ1-2; 8 bases agree with TRBD1. Germline V gene lookup returns CDR1 SGHTA and CDR2 FQGNSA. Trimming at V came to 1 base and at J to 7 bases, leaving 5 bases not matched to a gene. The CDR3 runs 14 residues. The CDR3 DNA is TGTGCCAGCAGCTTAGACAGGGGGATGCGTGGCTACACCTTC. Protein: CASSLDRGMRGYTF.

The J gene is TRBJ2-1, the V gene TRBV11-3, with 8 nucleotides matching TRBD2. CDR1 is SGHNT, CDR2 YENEEA, per germline. The CDR3 covers 14 residues. With V trimmed by 6 bases and J by 6 bases, 7 bases remained unmatched. The DNA for the CDR3 is TGTGCCAGCAGTATTACCGGGACTAGCAATGAGCAGTTCTTC. This codes for CASSITGTSNEQFF.

The gene calls are TRBV2 and TRBJ1-5; 7 nucleotides align to TRBD1. This CDR3 is built from 15 residues. V dropped 5 bases and J dropped 3; count of bases not matched to a gene: 7. CDR1 and CDR2 from the germline V gene are SNHLY and FYNNEI. In DNA form, the CDR3 reads TGTGCCAGCAGTCGACAGGGATTCCCCAATCAGCCCCAGCATTTT. This translates into CASSRQGFPNQPQHF.

The V call is TRBV5-1, the J call TRBJ2-2; D possibly corresponds to TRBD1 (6 bases). Germline loops: CDR1 SGHRS, CDR2 YFSETQ. CDR3 length: 15 amino acids. Trimming stripped 3 bases from V and 2 bases from J, with 11 bases between. CDR3 coding DNA: TGCGCCAGCAGCTCCGGACAGCTCAACACCGGGGAGCTGTTTTTT. Amino acid sequence: CASSSGQLNTGELFF.